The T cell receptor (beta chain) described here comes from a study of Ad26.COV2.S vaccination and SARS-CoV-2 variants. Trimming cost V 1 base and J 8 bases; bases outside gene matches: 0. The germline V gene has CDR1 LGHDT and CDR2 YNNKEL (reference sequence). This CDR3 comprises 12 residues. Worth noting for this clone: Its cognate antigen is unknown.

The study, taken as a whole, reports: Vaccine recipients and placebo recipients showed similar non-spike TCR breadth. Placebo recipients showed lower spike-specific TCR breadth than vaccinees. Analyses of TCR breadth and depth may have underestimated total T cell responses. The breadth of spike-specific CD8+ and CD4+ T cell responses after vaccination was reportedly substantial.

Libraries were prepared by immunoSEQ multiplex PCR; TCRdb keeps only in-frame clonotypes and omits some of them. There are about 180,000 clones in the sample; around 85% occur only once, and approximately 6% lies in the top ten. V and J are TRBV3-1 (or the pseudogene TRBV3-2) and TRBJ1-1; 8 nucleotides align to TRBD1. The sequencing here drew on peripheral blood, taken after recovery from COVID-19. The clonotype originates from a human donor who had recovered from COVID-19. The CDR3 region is CASSQGTGEAFF. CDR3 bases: TGTGCCAGCAGCCAAGGGACAGGGGAAGCTTTCTTT.